Sequencing of this TCR beta chain was carried out in a study of blood T cells in healthy people across ages. A J-beta primer mix and a sample-barcoded 5' primer were used in a second PCR of roughly 6 to 11 cycles. TCRdb passed the 5' RACE reads through MiXCR, listing each CDR3 protein once. Here the sample spans over 950,000 distinct CDR3 sequences, more than 30% being singletons. The TCR comes from a man between 18 and 35 years old in good health. The material sequenced was blood.

CDR3 sequence (DNA): TGTGCCAGCAGCCAAGAGATGGGCGCAGGAATTGCGAGTTCACCCCTCCACTTT. Residues: CASSQEMGAGIASSPLHF. The chain uses TRBV4-2 and TRBJ1-6; no firm D call. The CDR3 length is 18 residues. Germline-derived CDR1 and CDR2 are LGHNA and YNFKEQ. V lost 0 bases and J lost 9, with 21 bases in between.